Only a few counts were recorded for the clone carrying this TCR beta chain. What it binds is not known. This entry is derived from a study of T cells in Graves' hyperthyroidism and ophthalmopathy. Study-level results: Within blood appeared most thyroid clonotypes that had expanded above 0.001. Onset of ophthalmopathy came a median around 7.1 months after the model predicted it.

Diagnosis relied on clinical symptoms, serum thyroxine and TRAb, thyroid ultrasound and orbital computed tomography. Using over 8.5 ml of fresh peripheral blood, PBMCs were prepared. Amplified regions were TCR beta CDR3 sequences from RNA transcripts. Primed by the HTBI set, a first-round RT-PCR was run on the TCR CDR3. TCRdb analysed the multiplex PCR reads with MiXCR anew, one entry per CDR3 protein. The table shows some 400,000 distinct CDR3 sequences, with roughly 12% occurring only once. The sequencing input was blood. This TCR was recovered from a man between 25 and 39 years old with Graves' hyperthyroidism that later progressed to Graves' ophthalmopathy.

The DNA of the CDR3 is TGTGCCAGCAGCCCGGAGGGACAGGTCTATGGCTACACCTTC. Its protein is CASSPEGQVYGYTF. The V gene is TRBV7-9, the J gene TRBJ1-2; 8 nucleotides agree with TRBD1. Germline-derived CDR1 and CDR2 are SEHNR and FQNEAQ (reference sequence). The trim removed 5 bases at V and 4 bases at J, leaving 6 bases unmatched. This CDR3 comprises 14 residues.